This is a list of T cell receptor beta chains from one sample in a study of blood T cell repertoires in COVID-19. Measured with immunoSEQ multiplex PCR; TCRdb has only the in-frame clones, and not every one. Here the sample spans roughly 230,000 clones, approximately 84% being singletons. Sequenced sample: peripheral blood. These TCRs come from a man in his forties with acute or convalescent COVID-19. Each CDR3 is given with its conserved first and last residue. The D gene is left open where the match is weak.

v_call d_call cdr3_aa
TRBV7-2 NA CASSLDRTAYNEKLFF
TRBV7-6 TRBD1 CASSLGRGIRNTEAFF
TRBV19 NA CASSTLSGYEQYF
TRBV27 NA CASSLRGNTEAFF
TRBV28 NA CASRAPTEAFF
TRBV3-1/TRBV3-2 NA CASRQGERRPTGELFF
TRBV13 NA CASSLGVREALRSPLHF
TRBV5-5 NA CASSSDTHSNQPQHF
TRBV5-6 NA CASSFGREDQPQHF
TRBV2 NA CASSDAEFNTEAFF
TRBV7-2 TRBD1 CASRETGGGETQYF
TRBV30 NA CAWSVGGRRSDQPQHF
TRBV5-1 TRBD1 CASSWSDRGRRETQYF
TRBV6-1 TRBD1 CASSDQGVIYGYTF
TRBV3-1/TRBV3-2 NA CASSRGGGNGQPQHF
TRBV9 NA CASSPRPRGQETQYF
TRBV6-6 NA CASTLGGSGANVLTF
TRBV7-9 NA CASSPQTGFRNEKLFF
TRBV6-5 NA CASREGGTNTEAFF
TRBV12-3/TRBV12-4 TRBD1 CASRQGAYTEAFF
TRBV21-1 NA CASSKSRQGDSTGELFF
TRBV5-1 NA CASSLAAGTEAFF
TRBV6-5 TRBD2 CASTPALAGKREQYF
TRBV6-5 TRBD1 CASRSGTAYNEQFF
TRBV3-1/TRBV3-2 TRBD1 CASSQATGEYGYTF
TRBV9 NA CASSADRNTGELFF
TRBV30 NA CAFQTGYDGYTF
TRBV18 NA CASSPSGLSYGYTF